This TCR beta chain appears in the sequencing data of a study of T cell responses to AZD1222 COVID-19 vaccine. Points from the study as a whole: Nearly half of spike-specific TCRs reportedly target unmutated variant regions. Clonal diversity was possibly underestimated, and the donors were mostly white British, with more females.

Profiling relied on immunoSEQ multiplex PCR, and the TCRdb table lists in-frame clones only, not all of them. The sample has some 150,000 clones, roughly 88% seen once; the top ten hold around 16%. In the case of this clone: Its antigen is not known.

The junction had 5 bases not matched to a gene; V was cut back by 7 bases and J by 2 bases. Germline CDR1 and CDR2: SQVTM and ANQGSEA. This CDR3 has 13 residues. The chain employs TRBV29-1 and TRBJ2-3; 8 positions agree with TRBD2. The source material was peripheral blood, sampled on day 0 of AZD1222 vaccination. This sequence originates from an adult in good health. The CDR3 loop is CSAQRGTTDTQYF. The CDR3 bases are TGCAGCGCCCAGCGGGGGACCACAGATACGCAGTATTTT.